The 2 T cell receptor beta chains below all came from one sample that was sequenced in a study of T cell responses to AZD1222 COVID-19 vaccine. Clones were sequenced by immunoSEQ multiplex PCR, and TCRdb holds only the in-frame ones, with some missing. Of roughly 85,000 clones listed, roughly 87% are singletons. Sequencing used peripheral blood, obtained on day 0 of MenACWY control vaccination. These receptors were obtained from an adult in good health.

The chain employs TRBV6-2 or TRBV6-3 and TRBJ1-2; weak D call: TRBD1 (5 bases). Germline values: CDR1 MNHEY, CDR2 SVGEGT. The V end was cut by 5 bases, the J end by 3 bases, with 16 bases between. This CDR3 contains 15 residues. As DNA, the CDR3 is TGTGCCAGCAGTAGGGACCCCGTTGGAGACTATGGCTACACCTTC. Translating it yields CASSRDPVGDYGYTF.

The CDR3 sequence: CASSLYPRDPGYTF. The DNA of the CDR3 is TGTGCCAGCAGTTTATACCCCCGAGACCCTGGCTACACCTTC. This chain links TRBV27 with TRBJ1-2; D remains unclear. Germline V gives CDR1 MNHEY, CDR2 SMNVEV (reference sequence). Trimming pared 1 base from V and 7 bases from J, leaving 13 bases between. The CDR3 extends over 14 amino acids.